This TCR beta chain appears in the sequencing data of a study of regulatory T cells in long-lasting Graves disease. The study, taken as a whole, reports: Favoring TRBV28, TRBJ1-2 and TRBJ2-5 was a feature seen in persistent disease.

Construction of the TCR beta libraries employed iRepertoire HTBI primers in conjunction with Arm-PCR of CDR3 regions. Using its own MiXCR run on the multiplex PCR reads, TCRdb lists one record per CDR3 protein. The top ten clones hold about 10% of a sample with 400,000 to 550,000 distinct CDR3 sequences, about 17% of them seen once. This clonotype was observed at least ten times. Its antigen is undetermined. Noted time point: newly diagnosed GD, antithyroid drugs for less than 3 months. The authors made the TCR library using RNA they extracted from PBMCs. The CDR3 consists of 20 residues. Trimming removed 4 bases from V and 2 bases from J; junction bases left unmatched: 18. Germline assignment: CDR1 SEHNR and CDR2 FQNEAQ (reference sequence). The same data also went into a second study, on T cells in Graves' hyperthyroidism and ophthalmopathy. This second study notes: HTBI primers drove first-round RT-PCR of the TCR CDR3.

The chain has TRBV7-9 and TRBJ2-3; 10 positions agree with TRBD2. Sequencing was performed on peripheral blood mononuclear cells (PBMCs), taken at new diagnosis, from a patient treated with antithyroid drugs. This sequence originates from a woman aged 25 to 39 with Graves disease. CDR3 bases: TGTGCCAGCAGCTCGCGGACTAGCGGTAACGGACCGGGGGACACAGATACGCAGTATTTT. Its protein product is CASSSRTSGNGPGDTDTQYF.